This T cell receptor beta chain was identified during a study of CD8 T cells in ankylosing spondylitis listed by TCRdb under 2017. As for the study more broadly: The study profiled T cell receptor beta repertoires in healthy donors and ankylosing spondylitis patients to find disease-linked TCR variants. The whole study cohort included 108 healthy donors and 25 ankylosing spondylitis patients. Samples of peripheral blood were taken, and for ankylosing spondylitis patients, synovial fluid was collected as well. Study-level results and caveats: Some motif variants were previously reported in synovial fluid and blood of reactive arthritis patients, suggesting common disease-initiation mechanisms. A CD8+ phenotype was shown by the disease-linked clones, which were found at relatively low frequencies in peripheral blood. A TCR beta motif of fewer than 10 highly homologous amino acid variants appeared characteristic of blood from ankylosing spondylitis patients. According to the report, matched synovial fluid samples from ankylosing spondylitis patients were significantly enriched for the disease-linked clones.

This clonotype appeared many times. What antigen it recognizes has not been identified. Base qualities are not at hand, and no much larger clone is one base apart. The germline V gene supplies CDR1 SGHRS and CDR2 YFSETQ. Trimming costs V 1 base and J 6 bases, and their ends lie 13 bases apart. Counted from cysteine to phenylalanine, this CDR3 has 15 amino acids. The only DNA kept is the CDR3, 45 bases in frame from the first base. Sequenced using an Illumina HiSeq 2500. TCR beta libraries were prepared by quantitative 5'-RACE with molecular barcodes. Per the authors' processing: A new computational method based on a probabilistic model of VDJ rearrangement was used to identify disease-linked TCR variants. The public reads were reprocessed in TCRdb via fastp at Q25 and MiXCR, keeping in-frame beta chains. One record per CDR3 amino acid sequence lists the most common genes and DNA. Here the V and J calls rest on TCRdb's processing, not on the authors' analysis. The sample includes approximately 520,000 distinct CDR3 sequences, with about 5.7% observed a single time. Under 4.5% of the sample is in the top ten clones.

The sequence joins TRBV5-1 to TRBJ2-2; the D gene is not confidently resolved. This sequence was found in a male donor with ankylosing spondylitis. Sequences were obtained from blood, either unsorted or a sorted T cell fraction (not recorded which). The CDR3 reads as follows: CASSLSTGRAGELFF. The DNA reads TGCGCCAGCAGCTTGAGTACCGGCCGAGCCGGGGAGCTGTTTTTT.